These T cell receptor beta chains were read from a single sample in a study of neurological immune-mediated disorders. Each CDR3 protein gets one entry after TCRdb re-called the 5' RACE reads with MiXCR. Found here are about 76,000 distinct CDR3 sequences, 17% of them singletons; the top ten hold approximately 15%. Specimen: PBMCs. These receptors came from a woman aged 40-49 years in good health. Both conserved end residues are part of each CDR3. D genes are given only for firm matches. Clone size is given for some rows only: seen once, a few or many times, or a class if the clone is expanded.

d_gene	v_gene	len	abundance	j_gene	CDR3aa	CDR3nt
TRBD1	TRBV3-1	16	many	TRBJ2-5	CASSQDATQGEQTQYF	TGTGCCAGCAGCCAAGATGCGACACAGGGGGAGCAGACCCAGTACTTC
.	TRBV20-1	13	.	TRBJ2-5	CSASLAGVETQYF	TGCAGTGCTAGTTTGGCAGGGGTAGAGACCCAGTACTTC
.	TRBV5-1	15	many	TRBJ2-4	CASSLEGGRGNIQYF	TGCGCCAGCAGCTTGGAAGGCGGCAGGGGAAACATTCAGTACTTC
.	TRBV20-1	12	many	TRBJ2-3	CSATPGGDTQYF	TGCAGTGCTACTCCAGGCGGAGATACGCAGTATTTT
TRBD1	TRBV19	14	few	TRBJ1-1	CASRQPGAGGHAFF	TGTGCCAGTAGGCAGCCGGGGGCAGGGGGCCATGCTTTCTTT
.	TRBV9	15	many	TRBJ2-3	CASSVGGHRQNTQYF	TGTGCCAGCAGCGTAGGAGGACACAGGCAAAATACGCAGTATTTT
TRBD1	TRBV7-9	14	many	TRBJ1-1	CATRQGGGNTEAFF	TGTGCCACTCGACAGGGCGGAGGGAACACTGAAGCTTTCTTT
.	TRBV6-6	13	many	TRBJ2-2	CASSYTGSGELFF	TGTGCCAGCAGTTATACAGGGTCCGGGGAGCTGTTTTTT
TRBD1	TRBV12-3/TRBV12-4	15	many	TRBJ2-4	CASSFDRGTWNIQYF	TGTGCCAGCAGTTTCGACAGGGGGACGTGGAACATTCAGTACTTC
TRBD1	TRBV4-1	15	.	TRBJ2-7	CASRRQGASAYEQYF	TGCGCCAGCAGGCGACAGGGGGCTAGCGCCTACGAGCAGTACTTC
TRBD1	TRBV29-1	11	many	TRBJ1-5	CSVATGGIQHF	TGCAGCGTCGCCACAGGGGGCATCCAGCATTTT
.	TRBV30	14	few	TRBJ1-5	CAWRTEGRGQPQHF	TGTGCCTGGAGGACTGAGGGAAGGGGTCAGCCCCAGCATTTT
.	TRBV30	15	.	TRBJ2-7	CAWRPWRGDNYEQYF	TGTGCCTGGAGACCTTGGAGGGGTGATAACTACGAGCAGTACTTC
.	TRBV5-5	12	many	TRBJ1-2	CASSPGRYGYTF	TGTGCCAGCAGCCCAGGACGCTATGGCTACACCTTC
.	TRBV12-3/TRBV12-4	15	many	TRBJ1-3	CASIKDSRSGNTIYF	TGTGCCAGCATTAAGGACAGCCGCTCTGGAAACACCATATATTTT
.	TRBV5-1	14	few	TRBJ1-6	CASSSQGDYSPLHF	TGCGCCAGCAGCTCCCAAGGGGACTATTCACCCCTCCACTTT
.	TRBV6-2/TRBV6-3	15	many	TRBJ1-5	CASSYVVADNQPQHF	TGTGCCAGCAGTTACGTCGTAGCAGACAATCAGCCCCAGCATTTT
TRBD2	TRBV6-5	17	many	TRBJ2-1	CASSYSLSSGGAVEQFF	TGTGCCAGCAGTTACTCGCTGTCCAGCGGGGGGGCAGTGGAGCAGTTCTTC
.	TRBV7-3	14	.	TRBJ2-3	CASSPWTSADTQYF	TGTGCCAGCAGCCCCTGGACATCGGCAGATACGCAGTATTTT
TRBD2	TRBV5-1	15	many	TRBJ2-1	CASSFSGGPYNEQFF	TGCGCCAGCAGCTTCAGCGGGGGTCCTTACAATGAGCAGTTCTTC
.	TRBV7-2	12	many	TRBJ1-2	CASSPQGREYTF	TGTGCCAGCAGCCCCCAGGGCAGGGAATACACCTTC
.	TRBV20-1	14	many	TRBJ2-3	CSASKSHGTDTQYF	TGCAGTGCTAGTAAAAGCCACGGCACAGATACGCAGTATTTT
TRBD2	TRBV7-9	16	many	TRBJ2-3	CASSWIASGGADTQYF	TGTGCCAGCAGCTGGATTGCTAGCGGGGGGGCTGATACGCAGTATTTT
.	TRBV20-1	14	many	TRBJ2-3	CSAVGTDPSRTQYF	TGCAGTGCTGTAGGGACCGACCCTTCCCGTACGCAGTATTTT
TRBD1	TRBV7-2	14	many	TRBJ2-3	CASSSDRGSDTQYF	TGTGCCAGCAGCTCGGACAGGGGATCAGATACGCAGTATTTT
.	TRBV5-1	14	many	TRBJ2-1	CASSLRQGNNEQFF	TGCGCCAGCAGCCTACGTCAGGGTAACAATGAGCAGTTCTTC
TRBD2	TRBV20-1	15	many	TRBJ2-1	CSAEGGGGAENEQFF	TGCAGTGCTGAGGGAGGCGGGGGGGCCGAGAATGAGCAGTTCTTC
TRBD2	TRBV4-3	16	many	TRBJ2-7	CASSQDSAGGEDEQYF	TGCGCCAGCAGCCAAGATTCGGCGGGGGGAGAAGACGAGCAGTACTTC
.	TRBV5-1	19	many	TRBJ1-4	CASSFAGVRGKSTNEKLFF	TGCGCCAGCAGCTTCGCGGGGGTCCGGGGGAAGTCAACTAATGAAAAACTGTTTTTT
.	TRBV5-1	14	.	TRBJ2-1	CASRRNMGYNEQFF	TGCGCCAGCAGGCGAAACATGGGGTACAATGAGCAGTTCTTC
.	TRBV20-1	11	many	TRBJ2-5	CSARVPARGYF	TGCAGTGCTAGAGTCCCGGCTCGAGGGTACTTC
.	TRBV11-1	15	many	TRBJ2-2	CASSLPGTAPGELFF	TGTGCCAGCAGCTTACCTGGGACTGCCCCCGGGGAGCTGTTTTTT
.	TRBV4-3	16	few	TRBJ1-2	CASSQDRRESNYGYTF	TGCGCCAGCAGCCAAGATCGGAGAGAGTCTAACTATGGCTACACCTTC
.	TRBV5-1	14	many	TRBJ2-2	CASSLLQDDGELFF	TGCGCCAGCAGCTTATTGCAAGACGACGGGGAGCTGTTTTTT
.	TRBV5-1	15	many	TRBJ2-2	CASSLGIANTGELFF	TGCGCCAGCAGCTTGGGTATCGCGAACACCGGGGAGCTGTTTTTT
TRBD1	TRBV2	15	many	TRBJ1-6	CASSTPDRGGSPLHF	TGTGCCAGCAGTACACCCGACAGGGGCGGTTCACCCCTCCACTTT
TRBD1	TRBV10-3	15	.	TRBJ2-5	CAISAGNRGQETQYF	TGTGCCATCTCCGCCGGGAACAGGGGCCAAGAGACCCAGTACTTC
TRBD1	TRBV10-3	13	many	TRBJ1-1	CAIIDRANTEAFF	TGTGCCATCATCGACAGGGCGAACACTGAAGCTTTCTTT
.	TRBV20-1	13	many	TRBJ2-3	CSVSGRSTDTQYF	TGCAGTGTTTCAGGGAGGAGCACAGATACGCAGTATTTT
TRBD1	TRBV7-2	15	many	TRBJ1-2	CASSITGTGNYGYTF	TGTGCCAGCAGCATAACCGGGACAGGGAACTATGGCTACACCTTC
.	TRBV5-1	14	many	TRBJ2-5	CASSLSSAQETQYF	TGCGCCAGCAGCTTGTCTAGCGCCCAAGAGACCCAGTACTTC
TRBD2	TRBV28	15	many	TRBJ2-1	CASSSPGLAGTEQFF	TGTGCCAGCAGTTCTCCCGGACTAGCGGGGACAGAGCAGTTCTTC
.	TRBV6-6	12	many	TRBJ1-5	CASSLYGEPQHF	TGTGCCAGCAGTTTATATGGTGAGCCCCAGCATTTT
TRBD1	TRBV12-5	15	.	TRBJ1-1	CASGTGTAGSTEAFF	TGTGCTAGTGGGACAGGGACGGCGGGAAGCACTGAAGCTTTCTTT
TRBD1	TRBV5-1	15	many	TRBJ1-1	CASSLTGVEATEAFF	TGCGCCAGCAGCCTGACAGGGGTTGAGGCCACTGAAGCTTTCTTT
TRBD2	TRBV5-1	15	many	TRBJ2-1	CASSLGTGGGNEQFF	TGCGCCAGCAGCTTGGGAACGGGGGGAGGGAATGAGCAGTTCTTC
.	TRBV20-1	14	many	TRBJ1-6	CSARRGPVDSPLHF	TGCAGTGCTAGAAGAGGCCCAGTGGATTCACCCCTCCACTTT
.	TRBV10-3	13	many	TRBJ2-1	CAISEVTFNEQFF	TGTGCCATCAGTGAGGTAACATTCAATGAGCAGTTCTTC
.	TRBV12-3/TRBV12-4	12	many	TRBJ2-7	CASRGRVYEQYF	TGTGCCAGCAGGGGGAGAGTCTACGAGCAGTACTTC
.	TRBV7-9	16	.	TRBJ2-3	CASSLGDWIRTDTQYF	TGTGCCAGCAGCTTGGGTGATTGGATTCGCACAGATACGCAGTATTTT
TRBD2	TRBV29-1	14	many	TRBJ2-3	CSVDRSGATDTQYF	TGCAGCGTCGATCGTAGCGGGGCCACAGATACGCAGTATTTT
TRBD1	TRBV7-2	15	many	TRBJ1-2	CASSLGGGQGPGYTF	TGTGCCAGCAGCTTAGGTGGGGGACAGGGTCCTGGCTACACCTTC
.	TRBV7-9	15	once	TRBJ2-6	CASSQVGAGANVLTF	TGTGCCAGCAGCCAGGTCGGGGCTGGGGCCAACGTCCTGACTTTC
.	TRBV7-2	13	many	TRBJ2-5	CASSPRGRETQYF	TGTGCCAGCAGCCCTCGGGGCAGGGAGACCCAGTACTTC
TRBD1	TRBV4-3	16	few	TRBJ2-1	CASSQAGTGGYNEQFF	TGCGCCAGCAGCCAAGCCGGGACAGGAGGCTACAATGAGCAGTTCTTC
.	TRBV7-2	14	many	TRBJ2-5	CASSPGGLQETQYF	TGTGCCAGCAGCCCAGGGGGACTCCAAGAGACCCAGTACTTC
TRBD2	TRBV7-3	19	many	TRBJ2-3	CASSFGGTEERGGQDTQYF	TGTGCCAGCAGCTTTGGAGGGACGGAGGAGCGGGGGGGCCAAGATACGCAGTATTTT
.	TRBV9	15	.	TRBJ1-1	CASSASGAAGTEAFF	TGTGCCAGCAGCGCCTCGGGGGCCGCGGGCACTGAAGCTTTCTTT
.	TRBV15	15	many	TRBJ1-5	CATSRDRVDNQPQHF	TGTGCCACCAGCAGAGACAGGGTGGATAATCAGCCCCAGCATTTT